The clone carrying this TCR beta chain was recorded only once. As yet, its antigen is unknown. Sequencing used immunoSEQ multiplex PCR; TCRdb keeps in-frame clones, though not all of them. The sample includes tens of thousands of clones, under 90% of them seen just once. The entry originates in a study of OX40 agonist ivuxolimab in advanced cancers. The overall study: The diagnoses of dose-escalation patients were hepatocellular carcinoma, melanoma, renal cell or head and neck cancer. Notes on the study in general: There were also nonresponders showing low normalized T-cell clonal expansion.

Germline-derived CDR1 and CDR2 are LGHNA and YNFKEQ. Trimming removed 0 bases from V and 5 bases from J; junction bases left unmatched: 10. The CDR3 is 18 residues long. The V and J genes are TRBV4-2 and TRBJ2-5; TRBD2 matches at 12 bases. The origin of this receptor is an adult with an advanced solid tumor such as melanoma, head and neck, liver or kidney cancer. The specimen was CD4+ or CD8+ T cells sorted from blood, collected in a trial of the OX40 agonist ivuxolimab. The CDR3 spells CASSQDPLAGGRMETQYF. CDR3 DNA: TGTGCCAGCAGCCAAGATCCACTAGCGGGGGGCCGTATGGAGACCCAGTACTTC.